The clone carrying this T cell receptor beta chain was observed at least ten times. This entry belongs to a study of blood T cells in healthy people across ages. The authors ran a second PCR of roughly 6 to 12 cycles using a sample-barcoded 5' primer and a J-beta primer mix. TCRdb passed the 5' RACE reads through MiXCR, listing each CDR3 protein once. The sample holds some 790,000 distinct CDR3 sequences, under 35% seen once. The V gene's germline CDR1 is SGHTA and CDR2 FQGNSA. The CDR3 consists of 13 residues. Trimming shortened V by 4 bases and J by 6 bases, and 9 bases separated the two germline ends.

The V gene is TRBV7-2, the J gene TRBJ1-4; no clear D gene. Sample: blood. This clonotype originated in a woman aged 80 or over in good health. The CDR3 loop reads CASSSRVDEKLFF. The CDR3, as DNA: TGTGCCAGCAGCTCACGGGTAGATGAAAAACTGTTTTTT. The whole variable domain, remainder taken from reference TRBV7-2 and TRBJ1-4, is GAGVSQSPSNKVTEKGKDVELRCDPISGHTALYWYRQSLGQGLEFLIYFQGNSAPDKSGLPSDRFSAERTGGSVSTLTIQRTQQEDSAVYLCASSSRVDEKLFFGSGTQLSVL.